This TCR beta chain was sequenced for a study of shared clonotypes between healthy human individuals. The CDR3 runs 16 residues. Germline values: CDR1 SGHDT, CDR2 YYEEEE. V lost 4 bases, J lost 2 bases, and 10 bases stayed unmatched. General study results and limits: Inspection by rarefaction showed sorted-subset sequencing to be incomplete despite large depth. With a few donors compared, roughly 4.9% of naive CD4 clonotypes were shared. Having only a few donors restricted how much genetic and exposure-history diversity was captured.

The method was immunoSEQ multiplex PCR; TCRdb's version includes in-frame clones alone and lacks a portion of them. The profile covers about 2.2 million clones, with about 93% appearing a single time and less than 2% taken by the ten largest. Cells designated naive CD8 were CD45RO-negative and were positively selected for CCR7, with terminally differentiated effector memory CD45RA+ cells excluded. HIV-negative, healthy adults without recent acute infections or vaccinations were the donors. Turning to this clone: No antigen is known for it.

Sample: naive CD8+ T cells from PBMCs. The receptor was derived from a man aged 18 to 30 in good health. Some clones in this sample may be carry-over from other donors' samples. The rearrangement links TRBV5-6 to TRBJ2-3, with 7 bases fitting TRBD1. CDR3 amino acids: CASSTTGAVITDTQYF. The CDR3 region has the DNA TGTGCCAGCAGCACCACAGGGGCAGTGATCACAGATACGCAGTATTTT.